This TCR beta chain was found in a study of cytomegalovirus exposure and HLA in healthy donors. Study conclusions and caveats: There were some public TCRs occurring in many donors, but most TCR sequences were rare. Reportedly, diagnosis of cytomegalovirus status by the classifier showed high specificity and sensitivity. Researchers reported that a few CMV-associated chains were confirmed in vitro as CMV antigen-specific.

In germline, CDR1 is MNHNY, CDR2 SVGAGI (reference sequence). The CDR3 consists of 16 residues. Trimming pared 1 base from V and 6 bases from J, leaving 16 bases between. Both 60 Vbeta primers and 13 Jbeta primers went into the PCR. Some clones are missing from TCRdb's copy, which holds only in-frame ones; the method was immunoSEQ multiplex PCR. The repertoire includes around 200,000 clones, around four fifths of them detected once, and roughly 10% sits in the top ten. Worth noting for this clone: The antigen is unknown.

Sample: PBMCs. The TCR comes from a woman aged 45-65 years in good health and CMV-seropositive. V is TRBV6-6 and J is TRBJ1-5, with TRBD1 as a possible D gene (5 bases). The CDR3 protein is CASSYYGRVSSQPQHF. The DNA for the CDR3 is TGTGCCAGCAGTTACTATGGCAGGGTATCTTCTCAGCCCCAGCATTTT.